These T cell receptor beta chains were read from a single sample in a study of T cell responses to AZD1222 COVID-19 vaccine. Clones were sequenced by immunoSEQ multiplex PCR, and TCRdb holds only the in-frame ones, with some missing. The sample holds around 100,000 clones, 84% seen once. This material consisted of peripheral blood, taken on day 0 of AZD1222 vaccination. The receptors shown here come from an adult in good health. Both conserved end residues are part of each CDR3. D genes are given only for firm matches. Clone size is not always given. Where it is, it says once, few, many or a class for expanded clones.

CDR3aa: CASRGPVNEKLFF
CDR3nt: TGTGCCAGCAGGGGGCCAGTGAATGAAAAACTGTTTTTT
v_gene: TRBV6-5
abundance: NA
d_gene: NA
j_gene: TRBJ1-4

CDR3aa: CSVANNEQFF
CDR3nt: TGCAGCGTTGCGAACAATGAGCAGTTCTTC
v_gene: TRBV29-1
abundance: NA
d_gene: NA
j_gene: TRBJ2-1

CDR3aa: CASWGRGAFF
CDR3nt: TGTGCCAGCTGGGGGAGGGGAGCTTTCTTT
v_gene: TRBV12-3/TRBV12-4
abundance: once
d_gene: NA
j_gene: TRBJ1-1

CDR3aa: CASSLAYSGRAFAYNEQFF
CDR3nt: TGTGCCAGCAGCCTAGCCTATAGCGGGAGGGCCTTCGCCTACAATGAGCAGTTCTTC
v_gene: TRBV3-1/TRBV3-2
abundance: once
d_gene: TRBD2
j_gene: TRBJ2-1

CDR3aa: CSVRTGTGYEQYF
CDR3nt: TGCAGCGTTAGGACCGGGACAGGGTACGAGCAGTACTTC
v_gene: TRBV29-1
abundance: NA
d_gene: TRBD1
j_gene: TRBJ2-7

CDR3aa: CASSYTSYGEQFF
CDR3nt: TGTGCCAGCAGCTACACTAGTTATGGTGAGCAGTTCTTC
v_gene: TRBV3-1/TRBV3-2
abundance: NA
d_gene: NA
j_gene: TRBJ2-1

CDR3aa: CASSTRRGGASGNQPQHF
CDR3nt: TGTGCCAGCAGCACCAGGAGGGGCGGGGCTTCCGGAAATCAGCCCCAGCATTTT
v_gene: TRBV9
abundance: NA
d_gene: NA
j_gene: TRBJ1-5

CDR3aa: CASSPSLGREFTGELFF
CDR3nt: TGTGCCAGCAGCCCCAGCCTCGGGCGGGAGTTTACCGGGGAGCTGTTTTTT
v_gene: TRBV7-2
abundance: NA
d_gene: TRBD2
j_gene: TRBJ2-2

CDR3aa: CATQGTSGRDRNEQFF
CDR3nt: TGTGCCACCCAAGGGACTAGCGGGAGGGATCGCAATGAGCAGTTCTTC
v_gene: TRBV24-1
abundance: NA
d_gene: TRBD2
j_gene: TRBJ2-1

CDR3aa: CASSQVQGIGYTF
CDR3nt: TGTGCCAGCAGCCAAGTACAGGGGATTGGCTACACCTTC
v_gene: TRBV14
abundance: NA
d_gene: TRBD1
j_gene: TRBJ1-2

CDR3aa: CASSWRGSEGYTF
CDR3nt: TGTGCCAGCAGCTGGAGGGGGTCGGAAGGCTACACCTTC
v_gene: TRBV12-3/TRBV12-4
abundance: few
d_gene: NA
j_gene: TRBJ1-2

CDR3aa: CASSGGSNQPQHF
CDR3nt: TGTGCCAGCTCAGGGGGGAGCAATCAGCCCCAGCATTTT
v_gene: TRBV18
abundance: NA
d_gene: NA
j_gene: TRBJ1-5

CDR3aa: CASSLGGHPRSYTF
CDR3nt: TGCGCCAGCAGCTTGGGAGGACACCCTAGGAGCTACACCTTC
v_gene: TRBV5-1
abundance: NA
d_gene: NA
j_gene: TRBJ1-2

CDR3aa: CASSPWVSTGELFF
CDR3nt: TGTGCCAGCAGTCCCTGGGTCTCAACCGGGGAGCTGTTTTTT
v_gene: TRBV6-5
abundance: NA
d_gene: NA
j_gene: TRBJ2-2

CDR3aa: CASTQATSGNEQFF
CDR3nt: TGCGCCAGCACTCAGGCCACTAGCGGAAATGAGCAGTTCTTC
v_gene: TRBV23-1
abundance: NA
d_gene: TRBD2
j_gene: TRBJ2-1

CDR3aa: CASTGQAKETQYF
CDR3nt: TGTGCCAGCACGGGGCAGGCCAAAGAGACCCAGTACTTC
v_gene: TRBV28
abundance: NA
d_gene: NA
j_gene: TRBJ2-5

CDR3aa: CASSTPLASQFF
CDR3nt: TGTGCCAGCAGCACCCCGCTAGCAAGTCAGTTCTTC
v_gene: TRBV7-9
abundance: NA
d_gene: NA
j_gene: TRBJ2-1

CDR3aa: CASSQDWDRYGYTF
CDR3nt: TGCGCCAGCAGCCAAGATTGGGACAGGTATGGCTACACCTTC
v_gene: TRBV4-3
abundance: NA
d_gene: TRBD1
j_gene: TRBJ1-2

CDR3aa: CATNQGSSNQPQHF
CDR3nt: TGTGCCACCAATCAAGGGTCTAGCAATCAGCCCCAGCATTTT
v_gene: TRBV28
abundance: NA
d_gene: NA
j_gene: TRBJ1-5

CDR3aa: CASSRTVSTGELFF
CDR3nt: TGTGCCAGCAGTCGGACAGTCTCCACCGGGGAGCTGTTTTTT
v_gene: TRBV6-2/TRBV6-3
abundance: NA
d_gene: NA
j_gene: TRBJ2-2

CDR3aa: CASTRENTGELFF
CDR3nt: TGTGCCAGCACCCGGGAGAACACCGGGGAGCTGTTTTTT
v_gene: TRBV2
abundance: NA
d_gene: NA
j_gene: TRBJ2-2

CDR3aa: CATRTVVYGYTF
CDR3nt: TGTGCCACCCGGACAGTAGTCTATGGCTACACCTTC
v_gene: TRBV27
abundance: NA
d_gene: NA
j_gene: TRBJ1-2

CDR3aa: CASSFSGRASGELFF
CDR3nt: TGTGCCAGCAGTTTCAGCGGGAGGGCATCCGGGGAGCTGTTTTTT
v_gene: TRBV7-3
abundance: NA
d_gene: TRBD2
j_gene: TRBJ2-2

CDR3aa: CASSPSGGGYTF
CDR3nt: TGTGCCAGCTCCCCCTCGGGGGGTGGCTACACCTTC
v_gene: TRBV18
abundance: NA
d_gene: NA
j_gene: TRBJ1-2

CDR3aa: CAWGRNYGYTF
CDR3nt: TGTGCCTGGGGACGGAACTATGGCTACACCTTC
v_gene: TRBV30
abundance: NA
d_gene: NA
j_gene: TRBJ1-2

CDR3aa: CASSKQGARGYTF
CDR3nt: TGCGCCAGCAGTAAACAGGGGGCGCGCGGCTACACCTTC
v_gene: TRBV4-1
abundance: NA
d_gene: TRBD1
j_gene: TRBJ1-2

CDR3aa: CAISEGETQYF
CDR3nt: TGTGCCATCAGTGAAGGGGAGACCCAGTACTTC
v_gene: TRBV10-3
abundance: once
d_gene: NA
j_gene: TRBJ2-5

CDR3aa: CASSLSRAGGLTDTQYF
CDR3nt: TGTGCCAGCAGCCTAAGTAGAGCGGGGGGGCTCACAGATACGCAGTATTTT
v_gene: TRBV7-2
abundance: NA
d_gene: TRBD2
j_gene: TRBJ2-3

CDR3aa: CASSQELGSILNTEAFF
CDR3nt: TGCGCCAGCAGCCAAGAATTGGGGTCTATTTTAAACACTGAAGCTTTCTTT
v_gene: TRBV4-3
abundance: NA
d_gene: NA
j_gene: TRBJ1-1

CDR3aa: CASSRGGVGQYSNQPQHF
CDR3nt: TGTGCCAGCAGTCGGGGGGGGGTAGGGCAATATAGCAATCAGCCCCAGCATTTT
v_gene: TRBV6-6
abundance: NA
d_gene: NA
j_gene: TRBJ1-5

CDR3aa: CASSQGSGANVLTF
CDR3nt: TGTGCCAGCAGCCAAGGGTCTGGGGCCAACGTCCTGACTTTC
v_gene: TRBV3-1/TRBV3-2
abundance: NA
d_gene: NA
j_gene: TRBJ2-6

CDR3aa: CASSSPQGMNTEAFF
CDR3nt: TGTGCCAGCAGTTCCCCTCAGGGGATGAACACTGAAGCTTTCTTT
v_gene: TRBV28
abundance: once
d_gene: NA
j_gene: TRBJ1-1

CDR3aa: CASSSTGANQPQHF
CDR3nt: TGTGCCAGCAGCTCGACAGGCGCCAATCAGCCCCAGCATTTT
v_gene: TRBV7-2
abundance: NA
d_gene: NA
j_gene: TRBJ1-5

CDR3aa: CASSSGTGRTGELFF
CDR3nt: TGTGCCAGCAGCTCCGGGACGGGGAGGACCGGGGAGCTGTTTTTT
v_gene: TRBV13
abundance: NA
d_gene: NA
j_gene: TRBJ2-2

CDR3aa: CASSQDEAVSYEQYF
CDR3nt: TGTGCCAGCAGCCAAGATGAGGCAGTCTCCTACGAGCAGTACTTC
v_gene: TRBV3-1/TRBV3-2
abundance: NA
d_gene: NA
j_gene: TRBJ2-7

CDR3aa: CASSVTDNSNQPQHF
CDR3nt: TGTGCCAGCAGTGTCACAGATAATAGCAATCAGCCCCAGCATTTT
v_gene: TRBV2
abundance: NA
d_gene: NA
j_gene: TRBJ1-5

CDR3aa: CASSLWDSPDGYTF
CDR3nt: TGTGCCAGCAGTTTATGGGATTCGCCGGATGGCTACACCTTC
v_gene: TRBV28
abundance: NA
d_gene: NA
j_gene: TRBJ1-2

CDR3aa: CASSLDRYGYTF
CDR3nt: TGTGCCAGCAGCCTGGACAGATATGGCTACACCTTC
v_gene: TRBV12-3/TRBV12-4
abundance: few
d_gene: NA
j_gene: TRBJ1-2